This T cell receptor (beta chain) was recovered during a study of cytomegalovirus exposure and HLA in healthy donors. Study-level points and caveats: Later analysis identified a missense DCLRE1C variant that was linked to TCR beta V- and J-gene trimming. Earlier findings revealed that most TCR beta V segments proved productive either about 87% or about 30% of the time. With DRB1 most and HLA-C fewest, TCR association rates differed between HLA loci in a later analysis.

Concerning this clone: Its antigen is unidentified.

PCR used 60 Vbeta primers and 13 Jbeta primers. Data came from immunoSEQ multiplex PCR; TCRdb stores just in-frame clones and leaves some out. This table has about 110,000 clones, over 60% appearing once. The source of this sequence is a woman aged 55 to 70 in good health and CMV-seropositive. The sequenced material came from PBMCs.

In DNA, the CDR3 is TGTGCCAGCAAACCAGCAGGGCAGCGGCCCCAGCATTTT. Its protein product is CASKPAGQRPQHF. This chain joins TRBV19 and TRBJ1-5; D possibly corresponds to TRBD1 (5 bases). Germline assignment: CDR1 LNHDA and CDR2 SQIVND (reference sequence). Trimming took 9 bases from V and 9 from J, leaving 18 bases between them. The CDR3 spans 13 residues.